This is a list of T cell receptor beta chains from one sample in a study of blood T cell repertoires in COVID-19. The repertoire was sequenced with immunoSEQ multiplex PCR; TCRdb's copy has only in-frame clones and lacks some. The sample consists of some 300,000 clones, approximately 84% of them appearing once. Sequenced input: PBMCs or T cells enriched from blood (not recorded which). The receptors come from a man under 40 who had recovered from COVID-19. Each CDR3 is given with its conserved first and last residue. D genes are given only for firm matches. Clone size appears in some rows only: once, few, many, or a class for an expanded clone.

j_call: TRBJ1-5
clone_size: -
d_call: -
v_call: TRBV7-9
cdr3_aa: CASSLGQYNQPQHF
cdr3_nt: TGTGCCAGCAGCTTAGGACAGTATAATCAGCCCCAGCATTTT

j_call: TRBJ2-3
clone_size: -
d_call: -
v_call: TRBV5-4
cdr3_aa: CASSFRGAGDTQYF
cdr3_nt: TGTGCCAGCAGCTTCCGGGGGGCTGGAGATACGCAGTATTTT

j_call: TRBJ1-1
clone_size: once
d_call: -
v_call: TRBV5-1
cdr3_aa: CASSLGWRGSFLNTEAFF
cdr3_nt: TGCGCCAGCAGCTTGGGGTGGCGGGGATCCTTCTTGAACACTGAAGCTTTCTTT

j_call: TRBJ2-7
clone_size: -
d_call: TRBD2
v_call: TRBV27
cdr3_aa: CASSLLGLAGTYEQYF
cdr3_nt: TGTGCCAGCAGTTTATTGGGACTAGCGGGAACCTACGAGCAGTACTTC

j_call: TRBJ2-4
clone_size: -
d_call: TRBD2
v_call: TRBV11-2
cdr3_aa: CASSLGGLAGTLAKNIQYF
cdr3_nt: TGTGCCAGCAGTCTCGGGGGGTTAGCGGGGACTCTAGCCAAAAACATTCAGTACTTC

j_call: TRBJ1-2
clone_size: -
d_call: TRBD1
v_call: TRBV3-1/TRBV3-2
cdr3_aa: CASSQGQLGGYTF
cdr3_nt: TGTGCCAGCAGCCAGGGACAGCTTGGTGGCTACACCTTC

j_call: TRBJ1-5
clone_size: -
d_call: -
v_call: TRBV4-1
cdr3_aa: CASSQVIGSNQPQHF
cdr3_nt: TGCGCCAGCAGCCAAGTCATCGGTAGCAATCAGCCCCAGCATTTT

j_call: TRBJ2-3
clone_size: -
d_call: -
v_call: TRBV12-3/TRBV12-4
cdr3_aa: CASSSFTDTQYF
cdr3_nt: TGTGCCAGCAGTTCCTTCACAGATACGCAGTATTTT

j_call: TRBJ1-3
clone_size: -
d_call: -
v_call: TRBV4-1
cdr3_aa: CASSQDSPFTGNTIYF
cdr3_nt: TGCGCCAGCAGCCAAGATAGTCCGTTCACTGGAAACACCATATATTTT

j_call: TRBJ2-7
clone_size: -
d_call: TRBD1
v_call: TRBV6-5
cdr3_aa: CASTTLGQTYEQYF
cdr3_nt: TGTGCCAGCACCACTCTGGGACAGACCTACGAGCAGTACTTC

j_call: TRBJ2-7
clone_size: -
d_call: TRBD2
v_call: TRBV30
cdr3_aa: CAWSGLSGRILSYEQYF
cdr3_nt: TGTGCCTGGAGTGGCTTGAGCGGGAGGATCCTCTCCTACGAGCAGTACTTC

j_call: TRBJ1-3
clone_size: once
d_call: -
v_call: TRBV5-6
cdr3_aa: CASSFFEGVKRNTIYF
cdr3_nt: TGTGCCAGCAGCTTCTTCGAGGGGGTTAAGAGAAACACCATATATTTT

j_call: TRBJ2-1
clone_size: -
d_call: TRBD1
v_call: TRBV15
cdr3_aa: CATSRDSDRGRIWSDEQFF
cdr3_nt: TGTGCCACCAGCAGAGATTCTGACAGGGGGCGTATTTGGAGCGATGAGCAGTTCTTC

j_call: TRBJ2-7
clone_size: few
d_call: -
v_call: TRBV18
cdr3_aa: CASSPSQYYEQYF
cdr3_nt: TGTGCCAGCTCACCGAGCCAATACTACGAGCAGTACTTC

j_call: TRBJ1-1
clone_size: -
d_call: -
v_call: TRBV5-6
cdr3_aa: CASSFYAGSLNTEAFF
cdr3_nt: TGTGCCAGCAGCTTTTACGCGGGCTCTCTGAACACTGAAGCTTTCTTT

j_call: TRBJ2-7
clone_size: -
d_call: -
v_call: TRBV4-1
cdr3_aa: CASSQLYRYEQYF
cdr3_nt: TGCGCCAGCAGCCAATTGTATCGCTACGAGCAGTACTTC

j_call: TRBJ2-3
clone_size: -
d_call: TRBD2
v_call: TRBV5-4
cdr3_aa: CASSPRNAGGGSTDTQYF
cdr3_nt: TGTGCCAGCAGCCCCCGAAACGCGGGGGGCGGTAGCACAGATACGCAGTATTTT

j_call: TRBJ2-5
clone_size: -
d_call: TRBD1
v_call: TRBV18
cdr3_aa: CASSSSRDRGLQETQYF
cdr3_nt: TGTGCCAGCTCATCTTCCAGGGACAGGGGACTCCAAGAGACCCAGTACTTC

j_call: TRBJ1-1
clone_size: -
d_call: TRBD1
v_call: TRBV6-5
cdr3_aa: CASKGQGANTEAFF
cdr3_nt: TGTGCCAGCAAGGGACAGGGGGCGAACACTGAAGCTTTCTTT

j_call: TRBJ1-4
clone_size: -
d_call: TRBD1
v_call: TRBV10-2
cdr3_aa: CASGGQGRGNEKLFF
cdr3_nt: TGCGCCAGCGGAGGACAGGGGAGGGGAAATGAAAAACTGTTTTTT

j_call: TRBJ2-1
clone_size: -
d_call: TRBD1
v_call: TRBV6-5
cdr3_aa: CASTTGQGVRNEQFF
cdr3_nt: TGTGCCAGCACCACGGGACAGGGAGTTAGGAATGAGCAGTTCTTC

j_call: TRBJ2-1
clone_size: -
d_call: TRBD2
v_call: TRBV3-1/TRBV3-2
cdr3_aa: CASSQRTSGRNEQFF
cdr3_nt: TGTGCCAGCAGCCAAAGGACTAGCGGGAGAAATGAGCAGTTCTTC

j_call: TRBJ1-1
clone_size: -
d_call: -
v_call: TRBV3-1/TRBV3-2
cdr3_aa: CASSQALGVVGTEAFF
cdr3_nt: TGTGCCAGCAGCCAAGCTCTCGGGGTAGTCGGCACTGAAGCTTTCTTT

j_call: TRBJ2-1
clone_size: -
d_call: TRBD1
v_call: TRBV14
cdr3_aa: CASSQRQGSSYNEQFF
cdr3_nt: TGTGCCAGCAGCCAAAGACAGGGGTCCTCCTACAATGAGCAGTTCTTC

j_call: TRBJ1-5
clone_size: -
d_call: -
v_call: TRBV28
cdr3_aa: CASGTVHPAYQPQHF
cdr3_nt: TGTGCCAGCGGTACAGTGCACCCTGCCTATCAGCCCCAGCATTTT